Listed below are T cell receptor beta chains from one sample, sequenced in a study of blood T cells in healthy people across ages. One entry per CDR3 protein results from TCRdb running MiXCR on the 5' RACE reads. The table has roughly 1,500,000 distinct CDR3 sequences, about 43% seen once; the top ten hold 7% to 9%. The source material was blood. These receptor sequences come from a woman aged 18 to 35 in good health. CDR3s include the opening cysteine and the closing phenylalanine or tryptophan. Each record gives: V gene, D gene, clone size, J gene, CDR3 protein, CDR3 DNA. D genes are given only for firm matches. Size is stated for part of the rows, as once, few or many counts, or as a class when the clone is expanded.

V gene: TRBV6-5; D gene: TRBD1; clone size: many; J gene: TRBJ2-2; CDR3 protein: CASSWTGGRTGELFF; CDR3 DNA: TGTGCCAGCAGTTGGACAGGGGGCCGGACCGGGGAGCTGTTTTTT
V gene: TRBV11-2; D gene: -; clone size: few; J gene: TRBJ2-1; CDR3 protein: CASSLAAREQFF; CDR3 DNA: TGTGCCAGCAGCTTAGCCGCCCGTGAGCAGTTCTTC
V gene: TRBV20-1; D gene: -; clone size: -; J gene: TRBJ1-4; CDR3 protein: CSAGGGNGDEKLFF; CDR3 DNA: TGCAGTGCTGGGGGGGGGAATGGGGATGAAAAACTGTTTTTT
V gene: TRBV6-1; D gene: -; clone size: few; J gene: TRBJ1-2; CDR3 protein: CASSVTGIVAGYTF; CDR3 DNA: TGTGCCAGCAGTGTTACAGGGATTGTCGCTGGCTACACCTTC
V gene: TRBV12-3/TRBV12-4; D gene: -; clone size: -; J gene: TRBJ1-1; CDR3 protein: CASSPAAGWTEAFF; CDR3 DNA: TGTGCCAGCAGCCCCGCGGCAGGGTGGACTGAAGCTTTCTTT
V gene: TRBV15; D gene: TRBD2; clone size: -; J gene: TRBJ2-1; CDR3 protein: CATSTRTSGGLEQFF; CDR3 DNA: TGTGCCACCAGCACCCGGACTAGCGGGGGTCTAGAGCAGTTCTTC
V gene: TRBV20-1; D gene: -; clone size: -; J gene: TRBJ2-1; CDR3 protein: CSASIGRLDRYNEQFF; CDR3 DNA: TGCAGTGCTAGTATTGGCCGACTAGACCGCTACAATGAGCAGTTCTTC
V gene: TRBV20-1; D gene: TRBD1; clone size: -; J gene: TRBJ1-2; CDR3 protein: CSAREDRGHGYTF; CDR3 DNA: TGCAGTGCTAGGGAAGACAGGGGGCATGGCTACACCTTC
V gene: TRBV4-1; D gene: -; clone size: -; J gene: TRBJ1-5; CDR3 protein: CASSQVDWLGQPQHF; CDR3 DNA: TGCGCCAGCAGCCAAGTTGACTGGTTGGGTCAGCCCCAGCATTTT
V gene: TRBV10-3; D gene: -; clone size: -; J gene: TRBJ2-7; CDR3 protein: CAISAADGGYEQYF; CDR3 DNA: TGTGCCATCAGTGCCGCCGACGGAGGCTACGAGCAGTACTTC
V gene: TRBV27; D gene: -; clone size: -; J gene: TRBJ1-1; CDR3 protein: CASRQGIAEAFF; CDR3 DNA: TGTGCCAGCAGGCAGGGTATCGCTGAAGCTTTCTTT
V gene: TRBV6-6; D gene: -; clone size: -; J gene: TRBJ2-7; CDR3 protein: CASTPRGQGTHEQYF; CDR3 DNA: TGTGCCAGCACCCCCCGGGGTCAGGGAACCCACGAGCAGTACTTC
V gene: TRBV20-1; D gene: TRBD1; clone size: -; J gene: TRBJ2-7; CDR3 protein: CSVDGTGDYEQYF; CDR3 DNA: TGCAGTGTCGACGGGACAGGGGACTACGAGCAGTACTTC
V gene: TRBV28; D gene: -; clone size: few; J gene: TRBJ1-2; CDR3 protein: CASLLGGANGYTF; CDR3 DNA: TGTGCCAGCCTCCTGGGGGGTGCGAATGGCTACACCTTC
V gene: TRBV12-3/TRBV12-4; D gene: -; clone size: -; J gene: TRBJ2-5; CDR3 protein: CASSLGASLETQYF; CDR3 DNA: TGTGCCAGCAGTTTAGGAGCCTCCCTAGAGACCCAGTACTTC
V gene: TRBV28; D gene: -; clone size: -; J gene: TRBJ2-2; CDR3 protein: CASSASWAHLPSNTGELFF; CDR3 DNA: TGTGCCAGCAGTGCCTCTTGGGCTCACCTACCCTCAAACACCGGGGAGCTGTTTTTT
V gene: TRBV4-2; D gene: -; clone size: few; J gene: TRBJ2-1; CDR3 protein: CASSQGPLVHEQFF; CDR3 DNA: TGTGCCAGCAGCCAAGGGCCGCTGGTTCATGAGCAGTTCTTC
V gene: TRBV6-1; D gene: -; clone size: many; J gene: TRBJ1-2; CDR3 protein: CASSVGFYGYTF; CDR3 DNA: TGTGCCAGCAGTGTCGGTTTCTATGGCTACACCTTC
V gene: TRBV12-3/TRBV12-4; D gene: -; clone size: -; J gene: TRBJ2-3; CDR3 protein: CASRLAIMRLGTDTQYF; CDR3 DNA: TGTGCCAGCAGACTGGCTATAATGAGACTTGGCACAGATACGCAGTATTTT
V gene: TRBV5-6; D gene: -; clone size: -; J gene: TRBJ1-1; CDR3 protein: CATYTWHLRTEAFF; CDR3 DNA: TGTGCCACCTACACGTGGCACCTACGCACTGAAGCTTTCTTT
V gene: TRBV12-5; D gene: TRBD2; clone size: -; J gene: TRBJ2-5; CDR3 protein: CASGPLRGSGVGETQYF; CDR3 DNA: TGTGCTAGTGGTCCTCTTCGAGGTAGCGGGGTTGGGGAGACCCAGTACTTC
V gene: TRBV4-1; D gene: TRBD2; clone size: -; J gene: TRBJ2-1; CDR3 protein: CASSPRLAGVPSEQFF; CDR3 DNA: TGCGCCAGCAGCCCCCGACTAGCTGGGGTTCCCAGTGAGCAGTTCTTC
V gene: TRBV7-8; D gene: TRBD1; clone size: -; J gene: TRBJ2-7; CDR3 protein: CASSLAQGQFLVGEQYF; CDR3 DNA: TGTGCCAGCAGCTTAGCGCAGGGACAGTTCCTAGTCGGGGAGCAGTACTTC
V gene: TRBV6-5; D gene: -; clone size: -; J gene: TRBJ1-1; CDR3 protein: CASSYAAQGNTEAFF; CDR3 DNA: TGTGCCAGCAGTTACGCCGCACAGGGGAACACTGAAGCTTTCTTT
V gene: TRBV2; D gene: -; clone size: -; J gene: TRBJ1-1; CDR3 protein: CASSEAANTEAFF; CDR3 DNA: TGTGCCAGCAGTGAAGCGGCTAACACTGAAGCTTTCTTT
V gene: TRBV20-1; D gene: -; clone size: -; J gene: TRBJ1-1; CDR3 protein: CSASASSWQLNTEAFF; CDR3 DNA: TGCAGTGCTAGTGCATCCTCCTGGCAGTTAAACACTGAAGCTTTCTTT
V gene: TRBV20-1; D gene: -; clone size: -; J gene: TRBJ2-7; CDR3 protein: CSARMTSSAYEQYF; CDR3 DNA: TGCAGTGCTAGGATGACTAGTTCGGCCTACGAGCAGTACTTC
V gene: TRBV6-1; D gene: TRBD2; clone size: few; J gene: TRBJ2-3; CDR3 protein: CASSDSRTSGSTDTQYF; CDR3 DNA: TGTGCCAGCAGTGACAGCAGGACTAGCGGAAGCACAGATACGCAGTATTTT
V gene: TRBV12-3/TRBV12-4; D gene: TRBD2; clone size: -; J gene: TRBJ2-1; CDR3 protein: CASRTSGGSHEQFF; CDR3 DNA: TGTGCCAGCAGAACTAGCGGGGGGTCCCATGAGCAGTTCTTC
V gene: TRBV7-3; D gene: -; clone size: few; J gene: TRBJ1-2; CDR3 protein: CASSDERGGYTF; CDR3 DNA: TGTGCCAGCAGCGACGAGCGTGGTGGCTACACCTTC
V gene: TRBV18; D gene: TRBD1; clone size: -; J gene: TRBJ1-1; CDR3 protein: CASSPGTGGELNTEAFF; CDR3 DNA: TGTGCCAGCTCACCAGGGACAGGGGGTGAGTTGAACACTGAAGCTTTCTTT
V gene: TRBV12-3/TRBV12-4; D gene: -; clone size: -; J gene: TRBJ1-2; CDR3 protein: CASRLGGGEGYTF; CDR3 DNA: TGTGCCAGCAGGCTGGGGGGTGGGGAAGGCTACACCTTC
V gene: TRBV20-1; D gene: TRBD1; clone size: few; J gene: TRBJ1-2; CDR3 protein: CSAREQGAIYGYTF; CDR3 DNA: TGCAGTGCTAGAGAGCAGGGGGCGATTTATGGCTACACCTTC
V gene: TRBV7-2; D gene: -; clone size: -; J gene: TRBJ1-2; CDR3 protein: CASRAQGRDGYTF; CDR3 DNA: TGTGCCAGCAGAGCTCAGGGGAGGGATGGCTACACCTTC
V gene: TRBV20-1; D gene: TRBD1; clone size: -; J gene: TRBJ2-3; CDR3 protein: CSAVGQVRRSGEDTQYF; CDR3 DNA: TGCAGTGCTGTGGGACAGGTTCGGCGTTCTGGGGAAGATACGCAGTATTTT
V gene: TRBV20-1; D gene: -; clone size: few; J gene: TRBJ1-6; CDR3 protein: CSARGGDYYNSPLHF; CDR3 DNA: TGCAGTGCTAGGGGTGGTGACTATTATAATTCACCCCTCCACTTT
V gene: TRBV7-8; D gene: -; clone size: -; J gene: TRBJ1-1; CDR3 protein: CASSLELQRGTEAFF; CDR3 DNA: TGTGCCAGCAGCTTAGAGCTCCAGAGGGGCACTGAAGCTTTCTTT
V gene: TRBV7-2; D gene: -; clone size: -; J gene: TRBJ2-3; CDR3 protein: CASRTAGTRRGSDTQYF; CDR3 DNA: TGTGCCAGCAGGACAGCGGGCACTAGGAGGGGATCAGATACGCAGTATTTT
V gene: TRBV25-1; D gene: TRBD1; clone size: few; J gene: TRBJ1-2; CDR3 protein: CASSVGLGTGYGYTF; CDR3 DNA: TGTGCCAGCAGTGTTGGACTGGGGACAGGCTATGGCTACACCTTC
V gene: TRBV7-9; D gene: -; clone size: many; J gene: TRBJ2-3; CDR3 protein: CASSFRGTTDTQYF; CDR3 DNA: TGTGCCAGCAGCTTCAGGGGAACAACAGATACGCAGTATTTT